This T cell receptor beta chain was documented in a study of T-cell memory formation after mild COVID-19. About the research overall: Largely, the TCR clusters proved donor specific. Study-wide findings and caveats: Contracting CD8+ clones were enriched in EMRA, CD4+ mainly in CM and EM. Clones shrinking from day 15 to 85 showed even CD4/CD8 mixes; later expanders tilted CD4+.

TCRdb called the 5' RACE reads again in MiXCR, with one record for every CDR3 protein. Altogether under 550,000 distinct CDR3 sequences are present, roughly 18% being singletons, with the ten largest covering 12%. As concerns this clonotype: Antigen: not known.

This CDR3 spans 14 amino acids. Germline V lookup: CDR1 ENHRY, CDR2 SYGVKD. With V trimmed by 6 bases and J by 8 bases, 7 bases remained unmatched. This clonotype was sampled from an adult woman who had mild COVID-19 (a few samples of this study predate the infection). Cell type and time point are not known. The chain has TRBV10-3 and TRBJ2-1, with TRBD1 identical over 10 bases. Specimen: PBMCs or a T cell subset sorted from them (not recorded which). Here the CDR3 reads CAIRPDRGTDEQFF. In nucleotides, the CDR3 is TGTGCCATCAGGCCGGACAGGGGGACGGATGAGCAGTTCTTC.